Listed here are 29 T cell receptor beta chains from one sample, sequenced in a study of blood T cell repertoires in COVID-19. The method was immunoSEQ multiplex PCR; TCRdb's version includes in-frame clones alone and lacks a portion of them. The sample has roughly 27,000 clones, around nine tenths seen once. The sequenced material came from peripheral blood. The receptor set was obtained from a human donor with active COVID-19. The donor label of this sample is uncertain.

The gene calls are TRBV2 and TRBJ1-6; 9 bases agree with TRBD1. Per the germline V gene, CDR1 is SNHLY and CDR2 is FYNNEI. V lost 1 base and J lost 6; bases outside the gene matches: 4. The CDR3 runs to 16 residues. The CDR3 DNA sequence: TGTGCCAGCAGTGAAGGTGGGACAGGGCTTAATTCACCCCTCCACTTT. Translating it yields CASSEGGTGLNSPLHF.

V gene TRBV6-6 combines with J gene TRBJ1-2, with D perhaps TRBD1 (5 bases). The CDR3 contains 14 residues. Trimming cost V 2 bases and J 5 bases, with 12 bases left between them. The germline CDR1 and CDR2 sequences are MNHNY and SVGAGI (reference sequence). CDR3 sequence (DNA): TGTGCCAGCAGTTACATAGACAGCGATTATGGCTACACCTTC. Translating gives CASSYIDSDYGYTF.

This chain uses TRBV6-2 or TRBV6-3 with TRBJ2-5; 9 nucleotides align to TRBD1. The CDR3 has 13 amino acids. The V gene end was trimmed by 5 bases and the J gene end by 7 bases; junction bases not matched to a gene: 5. Germline values: CDR1 MNHEY, CDR2 SVGEGT. The CDR3 sequence is CASSLGQGLTQYF. CDR3 in DNA: TGTGCCAGCAGTCTCGGACAGGGGTTGACCCAGTACTTC.

The genes are TRBV27 and TRBJ2-7; 15 bases align to TRBD2. The J segment lost 5 bases and the V segment lost 6 bases, leaving 17 bases of the junction unmatched. This CDR3 is built from 19 residues. Germline V gene lookup returns CDR1 MNHEY and CDR2 SMNVEV (reference sequence). The CDR3 loop reads CASRPSGPGLAGGPDEQYF. The CDR3 bases are TGTGCCAGCAGACCTTCTGGGCCCGGACTAGCGGGAGGGCCGGACGAGCAGTACTTC.

This clone was seen a few times. The V gene is TRBV3-1 (or the pseudogene TRBV3-2), the J gene TRBJ2-3, with 9 bases matching TRBD2. J gave up 3 bases and V 4 bases, and 5 bases lay outside the gene matches. Germline CDR1 and CDR2: LGHDT and YNNKEL (reference sequence). CDR3 length: 15 residues. Here the CDR3 reads CASSPGGGVTDTQYF. In DNA form, the CDR3 reads TGTGCCAGCAGCCCCGGCGGGGGGGTAACAGATACGCAGTATTTT.

The chain employs TRBV4-3 and TRBJ2-7; 7 nucleotides agree with TRBD1. The CDR3 extends over 16 amino acids. The germline CDR1 and CDR2 sequences are LGHNA and YSLEER. Losses at the gene ends were 4 bases for V and 0 bases for J; bases not matched to a gene: 9. CDR3 coding DNA: TGCGCCAGCAGCCCAGATAACAGGGGCCGCTCCTACGAGCAGTACTTC. Translating it yields CASSPDNRGRSYEQYF.

This chain joins TRBV2 and TRBJ2-3; 9 bases line up with TRBD2. This CDR3 has 16 amino acids. Germline loops: CDR1 SNHLY, CDR2 FYNNEI. The V segment lost 4 bases and the J segment 3 bases; nucleotides outside the gene matches: 8. This CDR3 reads CASSGGYTSGTDTQYF. The CDR3 nucleotides are TGTGCCAGCAGTGGGGGGTACACTAGCGGGACAGATACGCAGTATTTT.

The genes are TRBV6-2 or TRBV6-3 and TRBJ2-7, with a tentative D call TRBD1 (5 bases). Germline V gene lookup returns CDR1 MNHEY and CDR2 SVGEGT. Trimming removed 2 bases from V and 0 bases from J, with 14 bases in between. The CDR3 length is 16 residues. The CDR3 DNA reads as TGTGCCAGCAGTTACAGAACAGGCTACAGCTCCTACGAGCAGTACTTC. Translating it yields CASSYRTGYSSYEQYF.

DNA for the CDR3: TGTGCCAGCAGTATACTATATAGCGGGAGGGACACCGAGCAGTACTTC. This sequence encodes CASSILYSGRDTEQYF. This chain links TRBV3-1 (or the pseudogene TRBV3-2) with TRBJ2-7, with TRBD2 matching over 11 bases. V trimming: 6 bases; J trimming: 6 bases; junction bases outside the gene matches: 13. Per germline, CDR1 LGHDT and CDR2 YNNKEL (reference sequence). The CDR3 consists of 16 residues.

The chain combines TRBV9 with TRBJ2-4; 8 nucleotides match TRBD2. V shed 3 bases, J shed 7 bases, and the junction held 12 bases outside the gene matches. The CDR3 consists of 16 residues. Germline V lookup: CDR1 SGDLS, CDR2 YYNGEE. CDR3 bases: TGTGCCAGCAGCGGCATTAGGAGCGGGAGACGGAACATTCAGTACTTC. It specifies CASSGIRSGRRNIQYF.

The chain recombines TRBV19 with TRBJ1-6, with 8 bases lining up with TRBD1. Germline values: CDR1 LNHDA, CDR2 SQIVND (reference sequence). Trimming cost V 6 bases and J 7 bases; bases outside gene matches: 11. This CDR3 spans 16 amino acids. CDR3 in amino acids: CASSPGQGLGNSPLHF. The CDR3 DNA reads TGTGCCAGTAGCCCCGGACAGGGTCTAGGAAATTCACCCCTCCACTTT. Combining the CDR3 with reference TRBV19 and TRBJ1-6 gives the whole variable domain DGGITQSPKYLFRKEGQNVTLSCEQNLNHDAMYWYRQDPGQGLRLIYYSQIVNDFQKGDIAEGYSVSREKKESFPLTVTSAQKNPTAFYLCASSPGQGLGNSPLHFGNGTRLTVT.

This chain connects TRBV7-3 to TRBJ2-1; a possible D gene is TRBD2 (7 bases). CDR1 and CDR2 (germline): SGHTA, FQGTGA. V lost 1 base, J lost 3 bases, and 13 bases lay in between. The CDR3 sequence is 16 residues long. For the CDR3, the DNA is TGTGCCAGCAGCTTAAAGGGGGGGCCCCACTACAATGAGCAGTTCTTC. Protein sequence: CASSLKGGPHYNEQFF.

This chain uses TRBV28 with TRBJ1-3; D gene unclear. Germline CDR1 is MDHEN and CDR2 is SYDVKM. The CDR3 totals 16 residues. The V end was cut by 4 bases, the J end by 0 bases, with 13 bases between. CDR3 sequence (DNA): TGTGCCAGCAGTTCCCTGGGCAGTTACTCTGGAAACACCATATATTTT. This codes for CASSSLGSYSGNTIYF.

The chain has TRBV28 and TRBJ1-2; TRBD1 matches at 7 bases. Germline V gives CDR1 MDHEN, CDR2 SYDVKM. The J segment lost 2 bases and the V segment lost 8 bases, leaving 8 bases of the junction unmatched. CDR3 length: 14 residues. This CDR3 reads CASSRQGENYGYTF. In nucleotides, the CDR3 is TGTGCCAGCTCCAGACAGGGAGAGAACTATGGCTACACCTTC.

The chain combines TRBV5-4 with TRBJ2-3; D gene unclear. CDR1 is SGHNT, CDR2 YYREEE, per germline (reference sequence). This CDR3 comprises 13 residues. With 4 bases removed from V and 0 bases from J, the gap between germline ends came to 6 bases. This CDR3 is CASSVTSTDTQYF. The CDR3 DNA follows: TGTGCCAGCAGCGTAACTAGCACAGATACGCAGTATTTT.

Only one count was recorded for this clone. The J gene is TRBJ1-6, the V gene TRBV10-3, with D possibly matching TRBD1 (6 bases). Between the trimmed V and J ends, which lost 2 bases and 9 bases, there was a span of 17 bases. This CDR3 contains 16 residues. Germline V CDR1 and CDR2: ENHRY, SYGVKD. CDR3 loop: CAISEGGDNFGSPLHF. CDR3 bases: TGTGCCATCAGTGAGGGGGGGGACAACTTCGGTTCACCCCTCCACTTT.

This sequence joins TRBV28 and TRBJ1-2; D might be TRBD1 (6 bases). Trimming pared 3 bases from V and 5 bases from J, leaving 19 bases between. Germline V lookup: CDR1 MDHEN, CDR2 SYDVKM. The CDR3 is made up of 16 amino acids. CDR3 sequence (DNA): TGTGCCAGCAGTTTGCCCCGACAGGAAGGCACATATGGCTACACCTTC. As protein: CASSLPRQEGTYGYTF.

The J gene is TRBJ2-1, the V gene TRBV5-1, with TRBD2 as a possible D gene (6 bases). Germline V gene data show CDR1 as SGHRS and CDR2 as YFSETQ. Between the trimmed V and J ends, which lost 4 bases and 0 bases, there was a span of 11 bases. CDR3 length: 15 residues. In DNA form, the CDR3 reads TGCGCCAGCAGCCTAACCGGGAGCTCCTACAATGAGCAGTTCTTC. Encoded protein: CASSLTGSSYNEQFF.

This clone has a single count. The chain recombines TRBV18 with TRBJ1-2; 8 bases are a match to TRBD1. This CDR3 is 14 amino acids long. V shed 3 bases, J shed 8 bases, and the junction held 8 bases outside the gene matches. Germline lookup yields CDR1 KGHSH and CDR2 LQKENI. The CDR3 loop is CASSPLGQGDGYTF. The CDR3 DNA reads TGTGCCAGCTCACCCCTAGGACAGGGCGACGGCTACACCTTC.

The chain has TRBV28 and TRBJ2-5; TRBD2 is a possible D gene (5 bases). V dropped 4 bases and J dropped 4 bases, with 13 bases sitting between them. The germline gives CDR1 MDHEN, CDR2 SYDVKM. This CDR3 has 14 residues. The CDR3 spells CASSSTSIRETQYF. The CDR3 DNA sequence: TGTGCCAGCAGTTCAACTAGTATAAGAGAGACCCAGTACTTC.

This chain links TRBV2 with TRBJ2-1, with TRBD1 identical over 10 bases. The CDR3 runs 16 residues. The V gene's germline CDR1 is SNHLY and CDR2 FYNNEI. J gave up 2 bases and V 1 base, and 2 bases lay outside the gene matches. Here the CDR3 DNA reads TGTGCCAGCAGTGAAGGGGACAGGGGACCCTACAATGAGCAGTTCTTC. Its protein product is CASSEGDRGPYNEQFF.

The rearrangement uses TRBV30 and TRBJ1-1; TRBD1 agrees at 11 bases. Germline V gene sequence: CDR1 GTSNPN, CDR2 SVGIG (reference sequence). The CDR3 contains 15 residues. The ends lost 3 bases at V and 1 base at J; junction bases unmatched: 4. As DNA, the CDR3 is TGTGCCTGGAGCCGGACAGGGGGCGGGAACACTGAAGCTTTCTTT. Its protein product is CAWSRTGGGNTEAFF. Based on the CDR3 plus reference TRBV30 and TRBJ1-1, the full variable domain is SQTIHQWPATLVQPVGSPLSLECTVEGTSNPNLYWYRQAAGRGLQLLFYSVGIGQISSEVPQNLSASRPQDRQFILSSKKLLLSDSGFYLCAWSRTGGGNTEAFFGQGTRLTVV.

The J gene is TRBJ2-3, the V gene TRBV5-5; 10 bases agree with TRBD2. V dropped 3 bases and J dropped 2; count of bases not matched to a gene: 3. From germline, CDR1 is SGHKS and CDR2 YYEKEE (reference sequence). The CDR3 covers 15 residues. The CDR3 region has the DNA TGTGCCAGCAGCTCTGGACTAGCGGTCACAGATACGCAGTATTTT. Translated: CASSSGLAVTDTQYF.

This rearrangement joins TRBV7-2 to TRBJ2-5; D is ambiguous. Germline CDR1 SGHTA, CDR2 FQGNSA. V lost 0 bases and J 2 bases, leaving 7 bases between the germline ends. This CDR3 has 14 residues. CDR3 in amino acids: CASSLAGQQETQYF. The CDR3 DNA is TGTGCCAGCAGCTTAGCGGGCCAGCAAGAGACCCAGTACTTC.

The chain uses TRBV10-3 and TRBJ2-5; possibly TRBD2 for D (6 bases). This CDR3 is 12 amino acids long. Trimming removed 8 bases at V and 3 bases at J, with 10 bases between. CDR1 is ENHRY, CDR2 SYGVKD, per germline. The CDR3 DNA reads as TGTGCCATCGGAGGGGCTAAAGAGACCCAGTACTTC. The encoded protein is CAIGGAKETQYF.

This chain uses TRBV7-2 with TRBJ2-1, with D possibly TRBD1 on 6 matching bases. Deletions cut 5 bases from V and 4 bases from J, with 12 bases between. Looked up from germline, CDR1 is SGHTA and CDR2 is FQGNSA. CDR3 length equals 14 residues. The CDR3 protein is CASSPRTAYNEQFF. The CDR3 DNA sequence: TGTGCCAGCAGCCCTCGGACAGCTTACAATGAGCAGTTCTTC.

The chain couples TRBV6-1 to TRBJ1-4, with unresolved D. V was clipped by 0 bases and J by 7 bases, with 9 bases between them. The CDR3 loop spans 14 amino acids. Germline V gene sequence: CDR1 MNHNS, CDR2 SASEGT. The CDR3 nucleotides are TGTGCCAGCAGTGAAGCCCCCGTGGCTGAAAAACTGTTTTTT. It is translated as CASSEAPVAEKLFF.

The chain recombines TRBV7-2 with TRBJ1-2, with D perhaps TRBD1 (5 bases). V gave up 5 bases and J gave up 4 bases, with 14 bases separating them. CDR3 length: 14 residues. Germline lookup yields CDR1 SGHTA and CDR2 FQGNSA. Here the CDR3 DNA reads TGTGCCAGCAGCCAAAGGAGGGGCGTCTATGGCTACACCTTC. Its protein product is CASSQRRGVYGYTF.

J is TRBJ2-3 and V is TRBV5-6, with D maybe TRBD2 (7 bases). This CDR3 comprises 15 residues. Trimming pared 2 bases from V and 0 bases from J, leaving 10 bases between. CDR1 and CDR2 (germline): SGHDT, YYEEEE. CDR3 bases: TGTGCCAGCAGCTTAGGGGGGGCTAGCACAGATACGCAGTATTTT. Amino acids: CASSLGGASTDTQYF.